These T cell receptor beta chains were read from a single sample in a study of beta chain features in type 1 diabetes. Clones were read by immunoSEQ multiplex PCR, and TCRdb kept only the in-frame ones, dropping some. The table has around 400,000 clones, approximately 16% seen once. Sequencing was carried out using naive CD4+ T cells from blood. Every receptor here comes from a young woman in good health. The CDR3 runs from the conserved cysteine through the conserved F or W. The D gene is left open where the match is weak. The size entry is marked missing in some rows and otherwise reads once, few, many or a size class.

cdr3_nt | cdr3_aa | d_call | clone_size | j_call | v_call
TGTGCCTGGAGTGTCGGTAGGGGTTACACTGAAGCTTTCTTT | CAWSVGRGYTEAFF | - | - | TRBJ1-1 | TRBV30
TGTGCCAGCAGCTTGAAACTAGCGATGGACAATGAGCAGTTCTTC | CASSLKLAMDNEQFF | TRBD2 | few | TRBJ2-1 | TRBV5-4
TGTGCCAGCAGCTTAGTTTTAGGCGTACTAGATCCAGATACGCAGTATTTT | CASSLVLGVLDPDTQYF | - | - | TRBJ2-3 | TRBV7-2
TGCAGCGTTTACAGGGGCACTGAAGCTTTCTTT | CSVYRGTEAFF | TRBD1 | few | TRBJ1-1 | TRBV29-1
TGTGCCAGCAGTCAAGGGACTAGTAGAGTCACAGATACGCAGTATTTT | CASSQGTSRVTDTQYF | TRBD2 | - | TRBJ2-3 | TRBV6-6
TGCGCCAGCAGCGCGACTAGCGGGAGAACAGATACGCAGTATTTT | CASSATSGRTDTQYF | TRBD2 | - | TRBJ2-3 | TRBV5-1
TGTGCCAGCAGTTTAAGACTAGCGGGAGAAGGCGATGAGCAGTTCTTC | CASSLRLAGEGDEQFF | TRBD2 | few | TRBJ2-1 | TRBV27
TGCGCCAGCAGCCCCGGACACGGAAACACCTACGAGCAGTACTTC | CASSPGHGNTYEQYF | - | - | TRBJ2-7 | TRBV5-1
TGTGCCAGCAGCATACAGGGAAACTATGGCTACACCTTC | CASSIQGNYGYTF | - | - | TRBJ1-2 | TRBV7-9
TGCGCCAGCAGCCAACCGCAGACAGGGAACACTGAAGCTTTCTTT | CASSQPQTGNTEAFF | - | few | TRBJ1-1 | TRBV4-1
TGCGCCAGCAGCCACCGGGGGACAGGGTCGGGGACTGAAGCTTTCTTT | CASSHRGTGSGTEAFF | TRBD1 | few | TRBJ1-1 | TRBV4-3
TGTGCCAGCAGCTACTGGACTAGCGGGAATGAGCAGTTCTTC | CASSYWTSGNEQFF | TRBD2 | few | TRBJ2-1 | TRBV7-2
TGTGCTAGTGGTTTGGTACCCTCAGGGCAGGGGGCAGCGGAGACCCAGTACTTC | CASGLVPSGQGAAETQYF | TRBD1 | few | TRBJ2-5 | TRBV12-5
TGTGCCAGTAGTGACAGAAATAATGAAAAACTGTTTTTT | CASSDRNNEKLFF | - | - | TRBJ1-4 | TRBV19
TGTGCCAGTTGTCCCGGGACAGGCTACAATCAGCCCCAGCATTTT | CASCPGTGYNQPQHF | TRBD1 | - | TRBJ1-5 | TRBV19
TGTGCCTCCTCCGGGACTAGCAGAACTAGCTCCTACAATGAGCAGTTCTTC | CASSGTSRTSSYNEQFF | TRBD2 | few | TRBJ2-1 | TRBV30
TGTGCCAGCAGCTTGGGACTAGCTGACTACTACGAGCAGTACTTC | CASSLGLADYYEQYF | TRBD2 | few | TRBJ2-7 | TRBV5-4
TGCGCCAGCAGCCAAGGGATCCGGGACAGGGGGCTGGGAGCTTTCTTT | CASSQGIRDRGLGAFF | TRBD1 | - | TRBJ1-1 | TRBV4-1
TGTGCCAGCAGTTATCACCACCGGGAGAATGAGCAGTTCTTC | CASSYHHRENEQFF | - | - | TRBJ2-1 | TRBV6-5
TGTGCCAGCAGTGCTGACCGGGACACTACACTCTATGGCTACACCTTC | CASSADRDTTLYGYTF | - | few | TRBJ1-2 | TRBV6-1
TGTGCCAGCAGCCGGACAGAGAACACTGAAGCTTTCTTT | CASSRTENTEAFF | - | - | TRBJ1-1 | TRBV13
TGCAGTGCCACAAACTATGGCTACACCTTC | CSATNYGYTF | - | - | TRBJ1-2 | TRBV20-1
TGTGCCAGCAGCTTGGGGGGTCTAGCAGAAGAGACCCAGTACTTC | CASSLGGLAEETQYF | - | few | TRBJ2-5 | TRBV5-4
TGTGCCAGCTCACCGGGACATACTCAAGAGACCCAGTACTTC | CASSPGHTQETQYF | - | - | TRBJ2-5 | TRBV18
TGTGCCAGCAGCCAAGTGTCTAGCGGGAGTCTGCCCGGGGAGCTGTTTTTT | CASSQVSSGSLPGELFF | TRBD2 | - | TRBJ2-2 | TRBV4-2
TGTGCCAGCTCACCACCGGGACTAGCGGGAGGAGAGACCCAGTACTTC | CASSPPGLAGGETQYF | TRBD2 | - | TRBJ2-5 | TRBV18
TGTGCCAGCAGTGAATATTCCGGGACAGGATTCTCCTACGAGCAGTACTTC | CASSEYSGTGFSYEQYF | TRBD1 | - | TRBJ2-7 | TRBV25-1
TGCAGCGTTAAGGACAGCATGAACACCGGGGAGCTGTTTTTT | CSVKDSMNTGELFF | - | - | TRBJ2-2 | TRBV29-1
TGTGCCACCAGCAGAGATCGCCTAGCGGGGTTACCCTACGAGCAGTACTTC | CATSRDRLAGLPYEQYF | TRBD2 | - | TRBJ2-7 | TRBV15
TGCGCCAGCAGCCAAGATTGGGCGGGAGGGCCGCGGTTGCAGCAGTTCTTC | CASSQDWAGGPRLQQFF | TRBD2 | few | TRBJ2-1 | TRBV4-3
TGTGCCTGGAAACAGGGGAACTCTGGAAACACCATATATTTT | CAWKQGNSGNTIYF | TRBD1 | few | TRBJ1-3 | TRBV30
TGTGCCAGCAGTCAGGGGTCCTACGAGCAGTACTTC | CASSQGSYEQYF | - | - | TRBJ2-7 | TRBV28
TGCGCCAGCAGCTTAACGGGCCAGGGTGTCTATGGCTACACCTTC | CASSLTGQGVYGYTF | - | - | TRBJ1-2 | TRBV5-1
TGTGCCAGCAGTGGGCAGTCTGGACAGGGAGCTGACAATGAGCAGTTCTTC | CASSGQSGQGADNEQFF | TRBD1 | few | TRBJ2-1 | TRBV28
TGTGCCTGGAGACAGGCCGACAATCAGCCCCAGCATTTT | CAWRQADNQPQHF | - | few | TRBJ1-5 | TRBV30
TGCGCCAGCACCAGGACAGCGAACTATGGCTACACCTTC | CASTRTANYGYTF | - | few | TRBJ1-2 | TRBV5-1
TGTGCCAGCAGTTATGGGCCAGGGGGCACCTACGAGCAGTACTTC | CASSYGPGGTYEQYF | TRBD1 | - | TRBJ2-7 | TRBV6-5
TGTGCCAGCAGCTTCCCCACTTCCGGGACAGCCTACGAGCAGTACTTC | CASSFPTSGTAYEQYF | TRBD1 | - | TRBJ2-7 | TRBV7-9
TGTGCCAGCAGCTTAAGCGGTAGCTCCTACAATGAGCAGTTCTTC | CASSLSGSSYNEQFF | - | - | TRBJ2-1 | TRBV28
TGTGCCTGGAGTGTACTTTCAACCACCCACCATCAGCCCCAGCATTTT | CAWSVLSTTHHQPQHF | - | - | TRBJ1-5 | TRBV30
TGCAGCGTTGGTAGCGGCTCTAAGGATACGCAGTATTTT | CSVGSGSKDTQYF | - | few | TRBJ2-3 | TRBV29-1
TGTGCCAGCAGCCAAGCTCGTCGGGATACGCAGTATTTT | CASSQARRDTQYF | - | few | TRBJ2-3 | TRBV14
TGTGCCAGCAGCCCCACGGGAAGGAGCAATCAGCCCCAGCATTTT | CASSPTGRSNQPQHF | - | few | TRBJ1-5 | TRBV7-9
TGTGCCAGCAGCGCCAGAGCGCTCGCAGATACGCAGTATTTT | CASSARALADTQYF | - | few | TRBJ2-3 | TRBV9
TGTGCCAGCAGCCGGACAGGGTATCAGGAGACCCAGTACTTC | CASSRTGYQETQYF | TRBD1 | - | TRBJ2-5 | TRBV28
TGTGCCAGCAATCAGCGGGCCTACGAGCAGTACTTC | CASNQRAYEQYF | - | - | TRBJ2-7 | TRBV6-5
TGTGCCAGCAGCTCCAAGGAGGCTAGCGGGACAAACAATGAGCAGTTCTTC | CASSSKEASGTNNEQFF | TRBD2 | - | TRBJ2-1 | TRBV11-1
TGTGCCAGCAGCGTGGGTACAGGGGGCAACTATGGCTACACCTTC | CASSVGTGGNYGYTF | TRBD1 | few | TRBJ1-2 | TRBV9
TGTGCCAGCAGTCCCTTGACTAGCGGGATCACAGATACGCAGTATTTT | CASSPLTSGITDTQYF | TRBD2 | - | TRBJ2-3 | TRBV27
TGTGCCTGGAGTGTACCGGGGGGAAACACTGAAGCTTTCTTT | CAWSVPGGNTEAFF | - | - | TRBJ1-1 | TRBV30
TGTGCCAGCAGCCCACGGACTGACACGTCGAACACAGCTACGCAGTATTTT | CASSPRTDTSNTATQYF | - | - | TRBJ2-3 | TRBV9
TGTGCCTGGAGTTCCGGGGGGACCCAGTACTTC | CAWSSGGTQYF | - | - | TRBJ2-5 | TRBV30
TGTGCCAGCAGCTCAAGGGCAGGGACCGGGGAGCTGTTTTTT | CASSSRAGTGELFF | - | - | TRBJ2-2 | TRBV11-2
TGTGCCAGCAGTTTAGTGCCAAGGGGGTCTACGCAGTATTTT | CASSLVPRGSTQYF | - | few | TRBJ2-3 | TRBV28
TGTGCCAGCAGGTCGGGCGGGTCGAACACTGAAGCTTTCTTT | CASRSGGSNTEAFF | - | once | TRBJ1-1 | TRBV25-1
TGCGCCAGCAGCTTGGGGGGAGTGTCGTACAATGAGCAGTTCTTC | CASSLGGVSYNEQFF | - | few | TRBJ2-1 | TRBV5-1
TGTGCCACCTCCGCGGGAGGCGCGGGGCAAGAGACCCAGTACTTC | CATSAGGAGQETQYF | TRBD2 | - | TRBJ2-5 | TRBV2
TGTGCCAGCTCACCACAGGGGATGAACACTGAAGCTTTCTTT | CASSPQGMNTEAFF | - | - | TRBJ1-1 | TRBV18
TGTGCCAGCAGAGGACAGTATAGCAATCAGCCCCAGCATTTT | CASRGQYSNQPQHF | - | - | TRBJ1-5 | TRBV2
TGTGCCTGGACCCCCGGACTAGTAGGCGAGCAGTTCTTC | CAWTPGLVGEQFF | TRBD2 | - | TRBJ2-1 | TRBV30